The text below deals with one T cell receptor beta chain. The germline gives CDR1 SGHRS, CDR2 YFSETQ. CDR3 length: 14 amino acids. V was pared by 5 bases and J by 7 bases, with 13 bases between. This specimen comes from a study of metastatic and nonmetastatic thyroid tumors. TCRdb re-clonotyped the PCR reads via MiXCR. The top ten clones hold 20% to 25% of a sample with about 4,600 clones, roughly a fifth of them seen once. All patients were treatment-naive before thyroid surgery. The TCR sequence derives from a male donor with papillary thyroid cancer or a benign thyroid nodule (not recorded which). Some clones in this sample may be carry-over from other donors' samples. Sequenced input: adjacent normal tissue. The V and J genes are TRBV5-1 and TRBJ1-6; TRBD1 is a possible D gene (6 bases). CDR3 DNA sequence: TGCGCCAGCAGACAGGGAGTTGGGAATTCACCCCTCCACTTT. Protein: CASRQGVGNSPLHF.